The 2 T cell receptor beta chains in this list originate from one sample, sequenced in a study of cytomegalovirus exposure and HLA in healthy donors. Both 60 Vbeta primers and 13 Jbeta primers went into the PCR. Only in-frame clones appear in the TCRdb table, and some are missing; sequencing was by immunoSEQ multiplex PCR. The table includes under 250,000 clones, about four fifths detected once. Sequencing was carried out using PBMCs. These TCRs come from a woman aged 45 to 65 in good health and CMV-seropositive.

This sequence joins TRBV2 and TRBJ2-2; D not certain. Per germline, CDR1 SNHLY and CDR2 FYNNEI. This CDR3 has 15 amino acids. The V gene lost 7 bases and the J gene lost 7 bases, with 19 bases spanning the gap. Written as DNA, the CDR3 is TGTGCCAGCATCCCCGGTTCTGGGCGTGGCGGGGAGCTGTTTTTT. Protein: CASIPGSGRGGELFF.

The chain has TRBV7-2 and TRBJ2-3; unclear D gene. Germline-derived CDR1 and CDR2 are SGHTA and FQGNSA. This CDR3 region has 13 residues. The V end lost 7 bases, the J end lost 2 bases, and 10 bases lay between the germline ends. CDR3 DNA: TGTGCCAGCACCTTTTACTTCACAGATACGCAGTATTTT. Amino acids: CASTFYFTDTQYF. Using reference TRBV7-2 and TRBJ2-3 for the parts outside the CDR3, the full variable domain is GAGVSQSPSNKVTEKGKDVELRCDPISGHTALYWYRQSLGQGLEFLIYFQGNSAPDKSGLPSDRFSAERTGGSVSTLTIQRTQQEDSAVYLCASTFYFTDTQYFGPGTRLTVL.